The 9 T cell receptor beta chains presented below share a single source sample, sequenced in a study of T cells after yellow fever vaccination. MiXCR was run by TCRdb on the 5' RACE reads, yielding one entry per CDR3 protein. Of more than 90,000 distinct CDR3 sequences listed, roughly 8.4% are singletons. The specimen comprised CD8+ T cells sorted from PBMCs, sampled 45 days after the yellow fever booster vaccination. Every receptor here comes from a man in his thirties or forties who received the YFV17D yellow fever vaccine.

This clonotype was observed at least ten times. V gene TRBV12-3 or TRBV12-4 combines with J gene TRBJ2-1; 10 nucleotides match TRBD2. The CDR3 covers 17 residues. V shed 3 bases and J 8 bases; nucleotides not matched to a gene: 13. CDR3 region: CASSFFQRPSGSDEQFF. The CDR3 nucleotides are TGTGCCAGCAGTTTTTTCCAAAGGCCTAGCGGGAGCGATGAGCAGTTCTTC.

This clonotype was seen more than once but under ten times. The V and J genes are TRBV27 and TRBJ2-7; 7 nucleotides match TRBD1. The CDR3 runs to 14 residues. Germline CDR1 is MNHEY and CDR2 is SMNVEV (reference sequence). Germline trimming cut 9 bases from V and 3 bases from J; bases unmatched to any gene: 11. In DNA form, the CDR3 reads TGTGCCAGTAGACCGGCGACAGGGAACTACGAGCAGTACTTC. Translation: CASRPATGNYEQYF.

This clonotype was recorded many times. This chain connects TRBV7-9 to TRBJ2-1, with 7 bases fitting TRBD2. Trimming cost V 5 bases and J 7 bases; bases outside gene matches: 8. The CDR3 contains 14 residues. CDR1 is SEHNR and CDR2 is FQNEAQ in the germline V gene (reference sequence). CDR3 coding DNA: TGTGCCAGCAGCCTAACGGGACTACCTAATGAGCAGTTCTTC. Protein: CASSLTGLPNEQFF.

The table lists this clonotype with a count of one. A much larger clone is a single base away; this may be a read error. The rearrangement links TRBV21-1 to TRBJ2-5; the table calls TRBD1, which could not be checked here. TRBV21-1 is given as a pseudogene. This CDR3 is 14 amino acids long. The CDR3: CASGRDSRQETQNF. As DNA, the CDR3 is TGTGCCAGCGGACGGGACAGCAGACAAGAGACCCAGAACTTC.

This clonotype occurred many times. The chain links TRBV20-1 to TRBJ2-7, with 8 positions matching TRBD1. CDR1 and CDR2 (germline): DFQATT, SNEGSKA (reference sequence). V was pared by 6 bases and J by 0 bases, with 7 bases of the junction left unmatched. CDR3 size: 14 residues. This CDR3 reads CSAPMGTGSYEQYF. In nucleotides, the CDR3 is TGCAGTGCACCTATGGGGACAGGCTCCTACGAGCAGTACTTC.

The CDR3 DNA reads as TGTGCCATGAGCTCCCGGTTACAGCCTCTGGCGCACTACGAGCAGTACTTC. Amino acid sequence: CAMSSRLQPLAHYEQYF. The chain couples TRBV5-6 to TRBJ2-7, with no clear D. This CDR3 contains 17 residues. V lost 9 bases and J lost 3, with 28 bases in between. The germline CDR1 and CDR2 sequences are SGHDT and YYEEEE.

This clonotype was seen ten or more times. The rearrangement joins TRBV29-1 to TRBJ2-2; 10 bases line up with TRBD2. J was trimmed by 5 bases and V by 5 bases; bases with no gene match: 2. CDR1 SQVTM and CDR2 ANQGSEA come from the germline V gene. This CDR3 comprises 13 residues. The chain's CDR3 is CSVTSGETGELFF. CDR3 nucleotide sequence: TGCAGCGTTACTAGCGGGGAGACCGGGGAGCTGTTTTTT.

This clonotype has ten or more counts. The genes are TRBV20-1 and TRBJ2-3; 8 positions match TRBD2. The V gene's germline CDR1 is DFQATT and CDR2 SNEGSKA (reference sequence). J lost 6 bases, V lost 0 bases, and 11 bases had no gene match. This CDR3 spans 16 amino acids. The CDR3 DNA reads TGCAGTGCTAGAGATCCTTACAGCGGGAGCGTGGATACGCAGTATTTT. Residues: CSARDPYSGSVDTQYF.

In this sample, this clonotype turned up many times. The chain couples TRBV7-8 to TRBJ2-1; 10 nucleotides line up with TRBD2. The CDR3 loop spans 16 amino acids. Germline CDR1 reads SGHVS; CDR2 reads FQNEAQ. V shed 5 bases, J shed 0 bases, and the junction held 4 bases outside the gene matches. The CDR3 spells CASSPTSGDSYNEQFF. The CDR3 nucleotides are TGTGCCAGCAGCCCCACTAGCGGGGACTCCTACAATGAGCAGTTCTTC. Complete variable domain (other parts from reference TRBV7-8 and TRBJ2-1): GAGVSQSPRYKVAKRGQDVALRCDPISGHVSLFWYQQALGQGPEFLTYFQNEAQLDKSGLPSDRFFAERPEGSVSTLKIQRTQQEDSAVYLCASSPTSGDSYNEQFFGPGTRLTVL.